One sample yielded the 26 T cell receptor beta chains listed below, sequenced in a study of shared clonotypes between healthy human individuals. Sequencing used immunoSEQ multiplex PCR; TCRdb keeps in-frame clones, though not all of them. The sample lists 950,000 to 1,100,000 clones, 78% occurring once. The specimen was memory CD4+ T cells from PBMCs. Subset specified: CD45RA-negative fraction. The receptors were gathered from a man younger than 35 in good health. Some clones in this sample may be carry-over from other donors' samples.

The chain carries TRBV18 and TRBJ1-2; TRBD1 matches at 7 bases. Looked up from germline, CDR1 is KGHSH and CDR2 is LQKENI. V dropped 1 base and J dropped 10; count of bases not matched to a gene: 9. This CDR3 is built from 14 residues. In DNA, the CDR3 is TGTGCCAGCTCACCACGACAGGGCCTATCTGACTACACCTTC. Its protein is CASSPRQGLSDYTF.

This chain uses TRBV7-6 with TRBJ2-2; 7 nucleotides line up with TRBD1. V dropped 1 base and J dropped 6; count of bases not matched to a gene: 5. The CDR3 is 15 residues long. Germline CDR1 is SGHVS and CDR2 is FNYEAQ. The CDR3 nucleotides read TGTGCCAGCAGCTTAGGACAGGGAATCCCCGGGGAGCTGTTTTTT. Translating it yields CASSLGQGIPGELFF.

This clone has just one count. The V gene is TRBV29-1, the J gene TRBJ2-2, with TRBD2 matching 11 bases. The ends lost 7 bases at V and 7 bases at J; junction bases unmatched: 11. The CDR3 has 15 amino acids. Germline CDR1 SQVTM, CDR2 ANQGSEA. CDR3 sequence (DNA): TGCAGCGCTCCACTGACTAGCGGGGTGGACGGGGAGCTGTTTTTT. Encoded protein: CSAPLTSGVDGELFF.

The rearrangement links TRBV5-1 to TRBJ2-5, with D perhaps matching TRBD1 or TRBD2 (5 bases each). The germline V gene encodes CDR1 SGHRS and CDR2 YFSETQ. This CDR3 is 13 amino acids long. Trimming left V 4 bases short and J 3 bases short, with 10 bases between. The CDR3 region has the DNA TGCGCCAGCAGCCGGGACGGAAAAGAGACCCAGTACTTC. Its translation: CASSRDGKETQYF.

About this clone itself: An end of the junction differs from the germline gene, which may be a read error. This chain connects TRBV7-3 to TRBJ1-1; tentatively, D is TRBD1 (5 bases). CDR1 is SGHTA, CDR2 FQGTGA, per germline. The CDR3 is 13 amino acids. DNA for the CDR3: TGTGCCAGCAGCTTAGTCGGGGGGACTGCAGCTTTCTTT. Its translation is CASSLVGGTAAFF.

J is TRBJ2-7 and V is TRBV7-2; weak D call: TRBD2 (5 bases). This CDR3 has 14 residues. With 1 base removed from V and 3 bases from J, the gap between germline ends came to 10 bases. Germline V CDR1 and CDR2: SGHTA, FQGNSA. The CDR3 DNA reads as TGTGCCAGCAGCTTAGTGTCGGGATTCTACGAGCAGTACTTC. Translating gives CASSLVSGFYEQYF.

The gene calls are TRBV9 and TRBJ2-7; 10 nucleotides line up with TRBD1. CDR1 and CDR2 (germline): SGDLS, YYNGEE. After removal of 0 bases from V and 0 bases from J, the junction contained 3 bases not matched to a gene. This CDR3 contains 16 residues. The CDR3: CASSVGQGAFSYEQYF. The CDR3 nucleotides are TGTGCCAGCAGCGTAGGACAGGGGGCTTTCTCCTACGAGCAGTACTTC.

The chain combines TRBV4-1 with TRBJ2-1; 8 nucleotides line up with TRBD2. From germline, CDR1 is MGHRA and CDR2 YSYEKL. The trim removed 3 bases at V and 6 bases at J, leaving 10 bases unmatched. This CDR3 is 16 amino acids long. The CDR3 protein is CASSQTRAGVPNEQFF. CDR3 nucleotide sequence: TGCGCCAGCAGCCAGACGAGAGCGGGGGTCCCCAATGAGCAGTTCTTC.

In its sample, this clone was seen a few times. The chain links TRBV28 to TRBJ1-5; no reliable D call. Germline CDR1 MDHEN, CDR2 SYDVKM. Deletions cut 2 bases from V and 6 bases from J, with 17 bases between. This CDR3 region has 16 residues. Here the CDR3 DNA reads TGTGCCAGCAGTTTAGACTTTATCGGGTGGGGTCAGCCCCAGCATTTT. Its protein product is CASSLDFIGWGQPQHF.

V is TRBV5-1 and J is TRBJ2-1; 7 positions agree with TRBD1. Germline V CDR1 and CDR2: SGHRS, YFSETQ. The CDR3 runs 15 residues. Germline trimming cut 1 base from V and 8 bases from J; bases unmatched to any gene: 9. The DNA of the CDR3 is TGCGCCAGCAGCTTGTCCCGGGACAGTTTCGATGAGCAGTTCTTC. Translation: CASSLSRDSFDEQFF.

The chain recombines TRBV4-1 with TRBJ2-6; 10 nucleotides line up with TRBD1. J gave up 0 bases and V 5 bases, and 10 bases lay outside the gene matches. CDR1 and CDR2 from the germline V gene are MGHRA and YSYEKL. There are 19 residues in the CDR3. CDR3 amino acids: CASSGERGQGFSGANVLTF. CDR3 in DNA: TGCGCCAGCAGCGGAGAGAGGGGACAGGGGTTCTCTGGGGCCAACGTCCTGACTTTC.

Concerning this clone itself: The sample contains more than one DNA sequence encoding this CDR3. The genes are TRBV27 and TRBJ2-6; no reliable D call. The CDR3 runs 14 residues. V was trimmed by 2 bases and J by 0 bases, leaving 2 bases between them. Germline CDR1 and CDR2: MNHEY and SMNVEV (reference sequence). This CDR3 reads CASSLGSGANVLTF. The CDR3 nucleotides read TGTGCCAGCAGTTTAGGCTCTGGGGCCAACGTCCTGACTTTC.

The V call is TRBV28, the J call TRBJ2-5, with TRBD1 as a possible D gene (6 bases). This CDR3 region has 15 residues. Per germline, CDR1 MDHEN and CDR2 SYDVKM. Trimming took 5 bases from V and 1 from J, leaving 14 bases between them. Written as DNA, the CDR3 is TGTGCCAGCAGTGGCCAGGGGTCAGCCCAAGAGACCCAGTACTTC. Its protein product is CASSGQGSAQETQYF.

V and J are TRBV2 and TRBJ2-1; possibly TRBD2 for D (5 bases). The CDR3 extends over 12 amino acids. V was trimmed by 8 bases and J by 3 bases, leaving 8 bases between them. The germline V gene has CDR1 SNHLY and CDR2 FYNNEI. The CDR3 spells CASGSIYNEQFF. In DNA, the CDR3 is TGTGCCAGCGGGAGCATCTACAATGAGCAGTTCTTC.

The rearrangement links TRBV28 to TRBJ1-2; D possibly corresponds to TRBD1 (5 bases). The V end was cut by 4 bases, the J end by 6 bases, with 12 bases between. The V gene's germline CDR1 is MDHEN and CDR2 SYDVKM. This CDR3 is built from 13 residues. The CDR3 loop reads CASSSGTPHGYTF. In DNA, the CDR3 is TGTGCCAGCAGTTCTGGGACTCCGCATGGCTACACCTTC.

This sequence joins TRBV6-6 and TRBJ2-1, with D possibly matching TRBD1 (6 bases). The germline V gene has CDR1 MNHNY and CDR2 SVGAGI (reference sequence). The CDR3 has 12 residues. The V gene lost 4 bases and the J gene lost 9 bases, with 10 bases spanning the gap. The DNA of the CDR3 is TGTGCCAGCAGTTCAGTAGGGGGTGAGCAGTTCTTC. This codes for CASSSVGGEQFF.

J is TRBJ2-7 and V is TRBV7-9, with 9 bases that match TRBD1. Trimming removed 3 bases from V and 6 bases from J; junction bases left unmatched: 9. The CDR3 sequence is 15 residues long. In germline, CDR1 is SEHNR, CDR2 FQNEAQ (reference sequence). CDR3 sequence reads: CASSFLGQGIGEQYF. CDR3 nucleotide sequence: TGTGCCAGCAGCTTCCTAGGACAGGGGATCGGCGAGCAGTACTTC.

The chain is built from TRBV28 and TRBJ1-1, with D possibly matching TRBD1 (6 bases). Trimming left V 2 bases short and J 0 bases short, with 13 bases between. The CDR3 covers 16 residues. Per germline, CDR1 MDHEN and CDR2 SYDVKM. The DNA of the CDR3 is TGTGCCAGCAGTTTAGGGGGGGGCGGTATGAACACTGAAGCTTTCTTT. It encodes CASSLGGGGMNTEAFF. Complete variable domain (other parts from reference TRBV28 and TRBJ1-1): DVKVTQSSRYLVKRTGEKVFLECVQDMDHENMFWYRQDPGLGLRLIYFSYDVKMKEKGDIPEGYSVSREKKERFSLILESASTNQTSMYLCASSLGGGGMNTEAFFGQGTRLTVV.

The chain joins TRBV2 to TRBJ1-4; D possibly corresponds to TRBD1 (6 bases). Trimming removed 6 bases at V and 6 bases at J, with 11 bases between. Germline values: CDR1 SNHLY, CDR2 FYNNEI. This CDR3 spans 13 amino acids. The CDR3 reads CASRSGGHEKLFF. DNA of the CDR3: TGTGCCAGCAGATCCGGGGGGCATGAAAAACTGTTTTTT. Filled out from reference TRBV2 and TRBJ1-4, the complete variable domain reads EPEVTQTPSHQVTQMGQEVILRCVPISNHLYFYWYRQILGQKVEFLVSFYNNEISEKSEIFDDQFSVERPDGSNFTLKIRSTKLEDSAMYFCASRSGGHEKLFFGSGTQLSVL.

The rearrangement joins TRBV7-8 to TRBJ1-2, with D possibly being TRBD1 (5 bases). The CDR3 contains 12 residues. Trimming took off 2 bases at V and 8 bases at J, with 9 bases between the two ends. Germline CDR1 SGHVS, CDR2 FQNEAQ. The DNA for the CDR3 is TGTGCCAGCAGCTTATTGGGGCTGGGCTACACCTTC. Residues: CASSLLGLGYTF.

The chain recombines TRBV16 with TRBJ2-1, with D unclear. With 0 bases removed from V and 15 bases from J, the gap between germline ends came to 12 bases. The germline gives CDR1 KGHSY, CDR2 FQNENV. This CDR3 has 12 amino acids. The CDR3, as DNA: TGTGCCAGCAGCCAATCGGTCCGGGTCTGGTTCTTC. Translating it yields CASSQSVRVWFF.

The chain uses TRBV5-1 and TRBJ2-2, with TRBD2 as a possible D gene (5 bases). The V and J ends lost 0 bases and 6 bases respectively, with 9 bases between them. Germline V CDR1 and CDR2: SGHRS, YFSETQ. CDR3 length: 14 residues. CDR3 sequence: CASSLGGLSGELFF. In nucleotides, the CDR3 is TGCGCCAGCAGCTTGGGCGGGCTCTCCGGGGAGCTGTTTTTT.

V gene TRBV11-1 combines with J gene TRBJ2-3, with TRBD2 matching 7 bases. There are 14 residues in the CDR3. Trimming cost V 5 bases and J 1 base; bases outside gene matches: 3. The germline V gene has CDR1 SGHAT and CDR2 FQDESV (reference sequence). The CDR3 reads CASSLSGGTDTQYF. The CDR3 DNA follows: TGTGCCAGCAGCCTCAGCGGGGGCACAGATACGCAGTATTTT. The entire variable domain, with the rest obtained from reference TRBV11-1 and TRBJ2-3, is as follows: EAEVAQSPRYKITEKSQAVAFWCDPISGHATLYWYRQILGQGPELLVQFQDESVVDDSQLPKDRFSAERLKGVDSTLKIQPAELGDSAMYLCASSLSGGTDTQYFGPGTRLTVL.

This chain links TRBV2 with TRBJ1-1; maybe TRBD1 (5 bases). This CDR3 is 14 amino acids long. The ends were cut back, 4 bases at V and 1 base at J, with 10 bases in the middle. CDR1 SNHLY and CDR2 FYNNEI come from the germline V gene. In DNA form, the CDR3 reads TGTGCCAGCAGTGTGTCCGGGGCGAACACTGAAGCTTTCTTT. The encoded protein is CASSVSGANTEAFF. Variable domain in full (rest from reference TRBV2 and TRBJ1-1): EPEVTQTPSHQVTQMGQEVILRCVPISNHLYFYWYRQILGQKVEFLVSFYNNEISEKSEIFDDQFSVERPDGSNFTLKIRSTKLEDSAMYFCASSVSGANTEAFFGQGTRLTVV.

This chain uses TRBV6-1 with TRBJ1-2; the match to TRBD1 covers 12 bases. The CDR3 spans 14 residues. The germline gives CDR1 MNHNS, CDR2 SASEGT. Trimming cost V 6 bases and J 3 bases; bases outside gene matches: 2. CDR3: CASRGQGAYYGYTF. Written as DNA, the CDR3 is TGTGCCAGCAGGGGACAGGGGGCTTACTATGGCTACACCTTC.

The V and J genes are TRBV7-2 and TRBJ2-6, with D unclear. CDR1 SGHTA and CDR2 FQGNSA come from the germline V gene. The length of the CDR3 is 15 residues. V lost 3 bases and J 1 base, leaving 7 bases between the germline ends. For the CDR3, the DNA is TGTGCCAGCAGCTTGGCCTTTTCTGGGGCCAACGTCCTGACTTTC. Amino acid sequence: CASSLAFSGANVLTF.